This T cell receptor beta chain was sequenced during a study of blood T cell repertoires in COVID-19. About the study: Italy, Spain and the United States were the sources of the convalescent and acute COVID-19 samples.

Authors' data handling: Amplification with reference gene primers provided the estimates of nucleated cell counts. The assay was immunoSEQ multiplex PCR, and TCRdb's table has in-frame clones only and misses some. D and trimming were read from the DNA, whereas the V and J calls and clone size are those reported in that table. The sample includes some 220,000 clones, 80% to 90% of them seen just once. The V gene's germline CDR1 is SNHLY and CDR2 FYNNEI. V was pared by 3 bases and J by 5 bases, with 16 bases between. The length of the CDR3 is 15 residues. V is TRBV2 and J is TRBJ1-2; tentatively, D is TRBD1 (6 bases). This clonotype originated in a woman aged 18-30 years in a cohort exposed to, infected with or recovered from COVID-19 (not recorded which). Sequenced: PBMCs or T cells enriched from blood (not recorded which). CDR3 nucleotide sequence: TGTGCCAGCAGTGAGATCGGGGGGCGGGAATATGGCTACACCTTC. This encodes CASSEIGGREYGYTF.